The next 10 T cell receptor beta chains were all read from a single sample in a study of early T cells in non-severe SARS-CoV-2 infection. TCRdb fed the 5' RACE reads into MiXCR, producing one record per CDR3 protein. The table has 98,000 or so distinct CDR3 sequences, about 12% seen once. The sample consisted of whole blood. The receptor set was obtained from an adult who was a healthcare worker with PCR-confirmed SARS-CoV-2 infection or an uninfected control (not recorded which).

This clonotype was detected only a few times. The CDR3 DNA reads TGTGCCAGCAGCTTATGGGCGGGAGAAGATCCAGATACGCAGTATTTT. This codes for CASSLWAGEDPDTQYF. The chain uses TRBV7-6 and TRBJ2-3; TRBD2 aligns across 7 bases. The CDR3 is 16 amino acids. Germline V gene lookup returns CDR1 SGHVS and CDR2 FNYEAQ. V lost 2 bases and J lost 4; bases outside the gene matches: 9.

A few counts support this clonotype. V is TRBV29-1 and J is TRBJ1-5; TRBD1 is a possible D gene (5 bases). The germline V gene encodes CDR1 SQVTM and CDR2 ANQGSEA. Deletions cut 3 bases from V and 4 bases from J, with 7 bases between. The CDR3 loop spans 12 amino acids. The CDR3 sequence is CSVDQGNQPQHF. DNA for the CDR3: TGCAGCGTTGATCAGGGAAATCAGCCCCAGCATTTT.

The chain links TRBV29-1 to TRBJ2-1; TRBD2 agrees at 16 bases. The CDR3 runs to 18 residues. The V and J ends lost 8 bases and 0 bases, in that order; junction bases with no gene match: 10. Germline V gene sequence: CDR1 SQVTM, CDR2 ANQGSEA. This CDR3 reads CSPTPGLAGGPSYNEQFF. The CDR3 DNA reads as TGCAGCCCAACACCGGGACTAGCGGGAGGGCCCTCCTACAATGAGCAGTTCTTC.

The table lists this clonotype with a few counts. This rearrangement joins TRBV5-4 to TRBJ1-2, with 9 bases aligning to TRBD1. The CDR3 sequence is 12 residues long. V lost 6 bases, J lost 8 bases, and 5 bases stayed unmatched. Per germline, CDR1 SGHNT and CDR2 YYREEE (reference sequence). The CDR3 reads CASTPTGGGYTF. CDR3 DNA: TGTGCCAGCACCCCGACAGGGGGAGGCTACACCTTC.

This sequence joins TRBV2 and TRBJ1-1; D remains unclear. V was clipped by 5 bases and J by 2 bases, with 15 bases between them. The V gene's germline CDR1 is SNHLY and CDR2 FYNNEI. The CDR3 loop spans 15 amino acids. In nucleotides, the CDR3 is TGTGCCAGCAGTTCGATTCAGGTGGGCAACACTGAAGCTTTCTTT. Translation gives CASSSIQVGNTEAFF. Complete variable domain (other parts from reference TRBV2 and TRBJ1-1): EPEVTQTPSHQVTQMGQEVILRCVPISNHLYFYWYRQILGQKVEFLVSFYNNEISEKSEIFDDQFSVERPDGSNFTLKIRSTKLEDSAMYFCASSSIQVGNTEAFFGQGTRLTVV.

This clonotype appeared a single time. The chain combines TRBV7-3 with TRBJ1-1; D possibly corresponds to TRBD1 (5 bases). Between the trimmed V and J ends, which lost 4 bases and 4 bases, there was a span of 10 bases. CDR1 is SGHTA and CDR2 is FQGTGA in the germline V gene. This CDR3 has 13 residues. The CDR3 DNA is TGTGCCAGCAGCTCCGGGACCCGCACTGAAGCTTTCTTT. Translation: CASSSGTRTEAFF. Using reference TRBV7-3 and TRBJ1-1 for the parts outside the CDR3, the full variable domain is GAGVSQTPSNKVTEKGKYVELRCDPISGHTALYWYRQSLGQGPEFLIYFQGTGAADDSGLPNDRFFAVRPEGSVSTLKIQRTERGDSAVYLCASSSGTRTEAFFGQGTRLTVV.

This clonotype was picked up a small number of times. The V call is TRBV28, the J call TRBJ2-1; 7 bases align to TRBD2. CDR1 and CDR2 (germline): MDHEN, SYDVKM. The J segment lost 7 bases and the V segment lost 4 bases, leaving 1 base of the junction unmatched. The CDR3 consists of 12 residues. The CDR3 sequence is CASSSLANEQFF. The CDR3 DNA is TGTGCCAGCAGTTCACTAGCGAATGAGCAGTTCTTC.

The chain has TRBV10-3 and TRBJ2-2, with TRBD2 matching over 9 bases. The CDR3 extends over 15 amino acids. Looked up from germline, CDR1 is ENHRY and CDR2 is SYGVKD. Trimming cost V 11 bases and J 0 bases; bases outside gene matches: 7. CDR3 region: CAGKAGGANTGELFF. Written as DNA, the CDR3 is TGTGCCGGAAAGGCGGGAGGGGCGAACACCGGGGAGCTGTTTTTT.

The genes are TRBV7-9 and TRBJ1-2, with unresolved D. V gave up 4 bases and J gave up 0 bases, with 9 bases separating them. The CDR3 spans 14 residues. Germline V CDR1 and CDR2: SEHNR, FQNEAQ (reference sequence). The CDR3 region is CASSSSKANYGYTF. CDR3 coding DNA: TGTGCCAGCAGCTCTTCGAAAGCTAACTATGGCTACACCTTC.

This clonotype was picked up a small number of times. The rearrangement links TRBV5-1 to TRBJ2-7, with D uncertain. From germline, CDR1 is SGHRS and CDR2 YFSETQ. V dropped 0 bases and J dropped 1 base, with 14 bases sitting between them. The CDR3 has 16 amino acids. In nucleotides, the CDR3 is TGCGCCAGCAGCTTGGGTCAGGAGACGGTATCCTACGAGCAGTACTTC. As protein: CASSLGQETVSYEQYF.